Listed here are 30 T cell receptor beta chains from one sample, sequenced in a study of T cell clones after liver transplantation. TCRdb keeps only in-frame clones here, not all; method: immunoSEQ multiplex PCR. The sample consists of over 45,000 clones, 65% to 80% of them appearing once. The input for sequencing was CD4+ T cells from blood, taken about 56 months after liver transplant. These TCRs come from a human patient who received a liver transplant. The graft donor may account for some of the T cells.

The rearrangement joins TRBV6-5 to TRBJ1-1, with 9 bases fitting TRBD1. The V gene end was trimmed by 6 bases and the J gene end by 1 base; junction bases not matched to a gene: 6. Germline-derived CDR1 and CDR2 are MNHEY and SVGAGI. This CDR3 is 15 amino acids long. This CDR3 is CASRAPGQGNTEAFF. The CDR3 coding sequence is TGTGCCAGCAGGGCCCCGGGACAGGGGAACACTGAAGCTTTCTTT.

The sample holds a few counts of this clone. For the CDR3, the DNA is TGTGCCAGCAGGATCGACACTAACTATGGCTACACCTTC. It encodes CASRIDTNYGYTF. V gene TRBV28 combines with J gene TRBJ1-2, with unresolved D. Germline V gene sequence: CDR1 MDHEN, CDR2 SYDVKM. This CDR3 region has 13 residues. Trimming took 6 bases from V and 0 from J, leaving 8 bases between them.

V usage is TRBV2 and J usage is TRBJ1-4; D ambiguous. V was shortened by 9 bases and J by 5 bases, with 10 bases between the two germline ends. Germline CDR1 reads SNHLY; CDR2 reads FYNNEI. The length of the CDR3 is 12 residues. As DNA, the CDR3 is TGTGCCAGGGGTAGGGTAAATGAAAAACTGTTTTTT. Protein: CARGRVNEKLFF.

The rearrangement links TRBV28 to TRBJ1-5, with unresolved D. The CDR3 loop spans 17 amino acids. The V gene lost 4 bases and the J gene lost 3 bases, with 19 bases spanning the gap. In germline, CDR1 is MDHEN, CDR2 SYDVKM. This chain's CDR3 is CASSSLALRVPNQPQHF. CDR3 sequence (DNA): TGTGCCAGCAGTTCCTTAGCTCTCCGGGTCCCCAATCAGCCCCAGCATTTT. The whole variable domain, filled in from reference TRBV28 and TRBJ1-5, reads DVKVTQSSRYLVKRTGEKVFLECVQDMDHENMFWYRQDPGLGLRLIYFSYDVKMKEKGDIPEGYSVSREKKERFSLILESASTNQTSMYLCASSSLALRVPNQPQHFGDGTRLSIL.

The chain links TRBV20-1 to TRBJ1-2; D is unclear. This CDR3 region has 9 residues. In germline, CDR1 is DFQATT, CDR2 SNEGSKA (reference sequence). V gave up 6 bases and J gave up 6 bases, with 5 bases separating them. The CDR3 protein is CSARDGYTF. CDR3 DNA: TGCAGTGCAAGGGATGGCTACACCTTC.

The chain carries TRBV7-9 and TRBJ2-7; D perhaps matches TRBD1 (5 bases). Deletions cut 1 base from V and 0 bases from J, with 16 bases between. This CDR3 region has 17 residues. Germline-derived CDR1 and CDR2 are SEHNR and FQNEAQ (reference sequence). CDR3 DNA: TGTGCCAGCAGCTTAGAGCCCCGGGCAGGGCCCTCCTACGAGCAGTACTTC. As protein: CASSLEPRAGPSYEQYF.

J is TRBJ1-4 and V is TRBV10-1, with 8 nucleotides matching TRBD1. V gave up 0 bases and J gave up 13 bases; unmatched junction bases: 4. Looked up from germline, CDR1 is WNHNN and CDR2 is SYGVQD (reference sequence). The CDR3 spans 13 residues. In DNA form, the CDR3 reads TGCGCCAGCAGTGAGTCGACAGGGGCTCGACTGTTTTTT. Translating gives CASSESTGARLFF.

CDR3 protein: CASSLAGHSSSYEQYF. For the CDR3, the DNA is TGTGCCAGCAGCTTAGCGGGACATTCTAGCTCCTACGAGCAGTACTTC. The V call is TRBV13, the J call TRBJ2-7; a weak D match, TRBD1 (6 bases). Germline assignment: CDR1 PRHDT and CDR2 FYEKMQ (reference sequence). Trimming left V 1 base short and J 0 bases short, with 13 bases between. CDR3 length: 16 amino acids.

The CDR3 loop reads CASSPRPTNEKLFF. In DNA form, the CDR3 reads TGTGCCAGCAGCCCCCGGCCAACTAATGAAAAACTGTTTTTT. The chain recombines TRBV4-2 with TRBJ1-4; D is unclear. The V end was cut by 4 bases, the J end by 0 bases, with 6 bases between. The CDR3 is 14 amino acids. The germline V gene encodes CDR1 LGHNA and CDR2 YNFKEQ.

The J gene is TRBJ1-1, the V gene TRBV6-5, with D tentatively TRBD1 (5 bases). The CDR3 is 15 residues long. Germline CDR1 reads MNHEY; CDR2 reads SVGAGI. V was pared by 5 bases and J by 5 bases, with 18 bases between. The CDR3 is CASSRAFGGWTEAFF. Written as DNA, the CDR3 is TGTGCCAGCAGTCGCGCCTTCGGGGGGTGGACTGAAGCTTTCTTT.

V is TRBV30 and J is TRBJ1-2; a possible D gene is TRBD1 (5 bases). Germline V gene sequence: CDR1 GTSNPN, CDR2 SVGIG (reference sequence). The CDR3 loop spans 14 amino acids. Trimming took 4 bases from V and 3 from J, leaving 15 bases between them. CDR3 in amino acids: CAWNVMGRHYGYTF. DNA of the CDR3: TGTGCCTGGAATGTGATGGGACGGCACTATGGCTACACCTTC.

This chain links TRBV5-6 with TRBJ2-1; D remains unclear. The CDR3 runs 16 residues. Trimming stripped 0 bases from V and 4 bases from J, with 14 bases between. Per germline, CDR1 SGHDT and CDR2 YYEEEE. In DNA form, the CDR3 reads TGTGCCAGCAGCTTGGGGCTCGAAACCCGATACAATGAGCAGTTCTTC. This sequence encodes CASSLGLETRYNEQFF.

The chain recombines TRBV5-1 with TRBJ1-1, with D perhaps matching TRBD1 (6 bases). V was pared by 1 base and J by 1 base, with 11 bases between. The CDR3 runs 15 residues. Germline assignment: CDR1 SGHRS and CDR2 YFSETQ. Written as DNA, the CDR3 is TGCGCCAGCAGCTTGTCACAGGGCGGGAACACTGAAGCTTTCTTT. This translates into CASSLSQGGNTEAFF.

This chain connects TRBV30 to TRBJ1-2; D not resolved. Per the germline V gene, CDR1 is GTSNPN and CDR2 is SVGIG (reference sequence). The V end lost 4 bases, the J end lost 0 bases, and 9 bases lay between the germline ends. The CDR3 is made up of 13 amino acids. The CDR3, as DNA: TGTGCCTGGAACCTGAACTCTAACTATGGCTACACCTTC. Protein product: CAWNLNSNYGYTF.

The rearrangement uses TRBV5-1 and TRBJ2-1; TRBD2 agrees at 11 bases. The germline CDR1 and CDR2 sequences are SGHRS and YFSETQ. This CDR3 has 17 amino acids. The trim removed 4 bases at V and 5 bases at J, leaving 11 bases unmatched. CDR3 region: CASSPTSSGGLHNEQFF. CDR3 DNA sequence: TGCGCCAGCAGCCCTACTTCTAGCGGGGGGCTTCACAATGAGCAGTTCTTC.

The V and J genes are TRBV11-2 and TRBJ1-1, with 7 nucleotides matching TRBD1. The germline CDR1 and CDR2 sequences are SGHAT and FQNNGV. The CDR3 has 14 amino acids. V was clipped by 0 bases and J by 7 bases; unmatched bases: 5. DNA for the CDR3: TGTGCCAGCAGCTTAGAAGGGGGCTCGTTTGAAGCTTTCTTT. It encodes CASSLEGGSFEAFF.

CDR3 amino acids: CASSQDVGWGVTDTQYF. The CDR3 DNA is TGTGCCAGCAGCCAAGATGTCGGATGGGGAGTTACAGATACGCAGTATTTT. The chain links TRBV4-2 to TRBJ2-3; TRBD2 is a possible D gene (5 bases). Trimming removed 0 bases from V and 3 bases from J, with 16 bases in between. Germline V gene lookup returns CDR1 LGHNA and CDR2 YNFKEQ. The CDR3 totals 17 residues.

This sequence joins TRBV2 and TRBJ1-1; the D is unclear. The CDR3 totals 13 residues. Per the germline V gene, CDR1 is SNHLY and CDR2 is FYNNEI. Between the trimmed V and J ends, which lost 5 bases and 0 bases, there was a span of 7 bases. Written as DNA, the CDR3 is TGTGCCAGCAGTACATTTATGAACACTGAAGCTTTCTTT. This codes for CASSTFMNTEAFF.

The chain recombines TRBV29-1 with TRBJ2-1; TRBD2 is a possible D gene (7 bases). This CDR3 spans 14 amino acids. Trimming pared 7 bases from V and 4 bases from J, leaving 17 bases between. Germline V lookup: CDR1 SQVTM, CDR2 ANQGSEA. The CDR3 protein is CSGQGGAPYNEQFF. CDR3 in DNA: TGCAGCGGACAAGGGGGGGCCCCATACAATGAGCAGTTCTTC.

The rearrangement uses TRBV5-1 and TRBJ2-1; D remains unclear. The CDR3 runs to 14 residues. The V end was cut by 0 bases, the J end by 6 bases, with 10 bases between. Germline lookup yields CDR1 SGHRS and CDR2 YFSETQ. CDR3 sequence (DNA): TGCGCCAGCAGCTTGGCTGGCGCTCCCAATGAGCAGTTCTTC. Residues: CASSLAGAPNEQFF.

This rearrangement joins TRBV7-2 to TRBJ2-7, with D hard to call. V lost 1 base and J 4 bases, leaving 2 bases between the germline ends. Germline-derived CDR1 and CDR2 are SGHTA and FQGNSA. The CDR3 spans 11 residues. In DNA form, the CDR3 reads TGTGCCAGCAGCTTAGAGTACGAGCAGTACTTC. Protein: CASSLEYEQYF.

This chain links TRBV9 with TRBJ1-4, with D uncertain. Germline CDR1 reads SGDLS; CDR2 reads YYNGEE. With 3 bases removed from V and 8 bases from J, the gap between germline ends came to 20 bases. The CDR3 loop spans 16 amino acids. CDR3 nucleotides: TGTGCCAGCAGCGCAGGACCAGAGAGGGTACTAGAAAAACTGTTTTTT. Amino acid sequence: CASSAGPERVLEKLFF.

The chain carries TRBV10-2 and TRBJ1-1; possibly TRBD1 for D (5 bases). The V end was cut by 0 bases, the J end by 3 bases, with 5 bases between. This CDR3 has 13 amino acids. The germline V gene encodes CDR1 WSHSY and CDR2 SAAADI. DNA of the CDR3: TGCGCCAGCAGTGAGTCCAGGGACACTGAAGCTTTCTTT. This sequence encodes CASSESRDTEAFF.

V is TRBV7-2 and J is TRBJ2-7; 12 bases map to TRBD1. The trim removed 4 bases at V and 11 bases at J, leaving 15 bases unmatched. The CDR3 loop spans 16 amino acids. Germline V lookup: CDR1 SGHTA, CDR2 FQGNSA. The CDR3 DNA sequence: TGTGCCAGCAGCTCCGCCTCTGGGGACAGGGGGCGCGGGGAGTACTTC. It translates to CASSSASGDRGRGEYF.

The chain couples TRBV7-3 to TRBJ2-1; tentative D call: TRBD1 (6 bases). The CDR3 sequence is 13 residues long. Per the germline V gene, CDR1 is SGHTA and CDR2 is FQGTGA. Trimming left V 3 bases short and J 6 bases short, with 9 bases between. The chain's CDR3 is CASSFLQGNEQFF. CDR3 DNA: TGTGCCAGCAGCTTTTTACAGGGCAATGAGCAGTTCTTC.

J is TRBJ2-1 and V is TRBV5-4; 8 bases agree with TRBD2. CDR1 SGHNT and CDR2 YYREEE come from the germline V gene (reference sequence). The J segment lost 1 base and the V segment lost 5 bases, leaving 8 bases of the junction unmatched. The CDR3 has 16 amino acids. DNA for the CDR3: TGTGCCAGCAGTCTCAAACGGGGGGGGTCCTACAATGAGCAGTTCTTC. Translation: CASSLKRGGSYNEQFF.

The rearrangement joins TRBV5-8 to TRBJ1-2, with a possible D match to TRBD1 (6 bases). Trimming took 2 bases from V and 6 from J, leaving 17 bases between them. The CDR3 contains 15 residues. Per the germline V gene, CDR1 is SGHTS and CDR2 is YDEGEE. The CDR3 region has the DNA TGTGCCAGCAGCTTCCAGTACAGGGAAGGAAATGGCTACACCTTC. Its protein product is CASSFQYREGNGYTF.

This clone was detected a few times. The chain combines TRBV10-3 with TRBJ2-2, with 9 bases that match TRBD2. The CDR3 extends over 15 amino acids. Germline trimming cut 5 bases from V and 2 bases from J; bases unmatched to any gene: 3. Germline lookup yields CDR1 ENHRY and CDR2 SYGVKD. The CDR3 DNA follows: TGTGCCATCAGTTTGACTAGCGGAAACACCGGGGAGCTGTTTTTT. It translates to CAISLTSGNTGELFF.

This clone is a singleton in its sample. The CDR3 sequence: CASSFTGGGYTF. The CDR3 DNA reads TGTGCCAGCAGCTTTACAGGGGGAGGCTACACCTTC. The rearrangement joins TRBV7-8 to TRBJ1-2; 8 bases align to TRBD1. J was trimmed by 8 bases and V by 3 bases; bases with no gene match: 2. Germline CDR1 SGHVS, CDR2 FQNEAQ. The CDR3 loop spans 12 amino acids.

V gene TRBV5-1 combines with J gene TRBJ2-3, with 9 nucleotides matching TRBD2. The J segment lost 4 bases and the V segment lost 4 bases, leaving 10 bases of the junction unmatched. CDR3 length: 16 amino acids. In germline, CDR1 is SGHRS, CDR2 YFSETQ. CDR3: CASSLGLAGEADTQYF. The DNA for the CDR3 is TGCGCCAGCAGCCTGGGTTTAGCGGGGGAGGCAGATACGCAGTATTTT.